Shown below are 8 T cell receptor beta chains from a single sample sequenced in a study of blood T cell repertoires in COVID-19. Profiling relied on immunoSEQ multiplex PCR, and the TCRdb table lists in-frame clones only, not all of them. Here the sample spans about 410,000 clones, about 91% being singletons. Sequenced: peripheral blood. The receptors shown here come from a woman between 40 and 50 years old with COVID-19, enrolled during active disease.

This chain connects TRBV7-9 to TRBJ2-1; 13 bases are shared with TRBD2. This CDR3 contains 17 residues. Germline CDR1 is SEHNR and CDR2 is FQNEAQ (reference sequence). After removal of 1 base from V and 7 bases from J, the junction contained 7 bases not matched to a gene. The CDR3 DNA is TGTGCCAGCAGCTTAGGGACTAGCGGGGGTTTAGGGAATGAGCAGTTCTTC. Residues: CASSLGTSGGLGNEQFF. The whole variable domain, filled in from reference TRBV7-9 and TRBJ2-1, reads DTGVSQNPRHKITKRGQNVTFRCDPISEHNRLYWYRQTLGQGPEFLTYFQNEAQLEKSRLLSDRFSAERPKGSFSTLEIQRTEQGDSAMYLCASSLGTSGGLGNEQFFGPGTRLTVL.

This rearrangement joins TRBV23-1 to TRBJ1-5; D remains ambiguous. TRBV23-1 is sorted into the ORF group, with uncertain function. The CDR3 sequence is 10 residues long. V was pared by 6 bases and J by 6 bases, with 3 bases between. As DNA, the CDR3 is TGCGCCAGCAGCGGTCAGCCCCAGCATTTT. This encodes CASSGQPQHF.

V is TRBV5-4 and J is TRBJ1-6; D not certain. Trimming stripped 4 bases from V and 0 bases from J, with 8 bases between. CDR1 SGHNT and CDR2 YYREEE come from the germline V gene (reference sequence). The CDR3 has 15 amino acids. CDR3 nucleotides: TGTGCCAGCAGCCCTTCGAGCTCCTATAATTCACCCCTCCACTTT. Protein sequence: CASSPSSSYNSPLHF.

This clone was recorded once. The chain links TRBV4-3 to TRBJ1-5; D remains unclear. This CDR3 contains 14 residues. Germline loops: CDR1 LGHNA, CDR2 YSLEER. V shed 9 bases and J shed 0 bases, with 12 bases lying between them. The CDR3 DNA sequence: TGCGCCAGGGAGGGCATATATAGCAATCAGCCCCAGCATTTT. It codes for CAREGIYSNQPQHF.

The V call is TRBV5-1, the J call TRBJ1-1, with D possibly being TRBD1 (6 bases). CDR1 SGHRS and CDR2 YFSETQ come from the germline V gene. CDR3 length: 13 residues. Trimming took off 0 bases at V and 7 bases at J, with 10 bases between the two ends. CDR3 DNA sequence: TGCGCCAGCAGCTTGGCCCAGGGGAATGAAGCTTTCTTT. Its protein is CASSLAQGNEAFF.

In nucleotides, the CDR3 is TGTGCCAGCAGCTTAGTTCAGGGGTCCTACGAGCAGTACTTC. This encodes CASSLVQGSYEQYF. V and J are TRBV7-6 and TRBJ2-7; D is perhaps TRBD1 (6 bases). The CDR3 runs 14 residues. Germline assignment: CDR1 SGHVS and CDR2 FNYEAQ. Trimming pared 1 base from V and 1 base from J, leaving 8 bases between.

The rearrangement uses TRBV27 and TRBJ2-5; D remains unclear. Germline CDR1 and CDR2: MNHEY and SMNVEV (reference sequence). There are 14 residues in the CDR3. V gave up 5 bases and J gave up 4 bases, with 14 bases separating them. CDR3 residues: CASSPEPIGETQYF. Here the CDR3 DNA reads TGTGCCAGCAGTCCTGAGCCCATCGGAGAGACCCAGTACTTC.

The rearrangement uses TRBV6-2 or TRBV6-3 and TRBJ2-7; 11 positions match TRBD1. The CDR3 is made up of 17 amino acids. Germline V lookup: CDR1 MNHEY, CDR2 SVGEGT. The V gene end was trimmed by 1 base and the J gene end by 3 bases; junction bases not matched to a gene: 8. CDR3 protein: CASSYYATGTGGYEQYF. DNA for the CDR3: TGTGCCAGCAGTTACTACGCCACCGGGACAGGGGGCTACGAGCAGTACTTC.